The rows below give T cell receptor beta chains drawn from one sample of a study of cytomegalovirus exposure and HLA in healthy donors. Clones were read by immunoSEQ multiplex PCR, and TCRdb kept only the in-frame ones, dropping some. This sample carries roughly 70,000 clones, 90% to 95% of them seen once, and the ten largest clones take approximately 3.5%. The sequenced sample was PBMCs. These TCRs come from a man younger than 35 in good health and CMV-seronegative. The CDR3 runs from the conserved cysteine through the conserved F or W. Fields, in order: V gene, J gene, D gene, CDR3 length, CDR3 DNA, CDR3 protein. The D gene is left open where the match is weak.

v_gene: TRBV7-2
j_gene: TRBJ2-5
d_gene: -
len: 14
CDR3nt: TGTGCCAGCAGCTTAGGAGCCCCACCCTTGCCCCAGTACTTC
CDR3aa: CASSLGAPPLPQYF

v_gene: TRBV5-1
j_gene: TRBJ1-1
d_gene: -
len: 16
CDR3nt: TGCGCCAGCAGCTCATTCGCGGGGGTGGAGGTCACTGAAGCTTTCTTT
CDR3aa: CASSSFAGVEVTEAFF

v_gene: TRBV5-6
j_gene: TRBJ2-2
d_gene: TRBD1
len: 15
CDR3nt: TGTGCCAGCAGCCTCAGGGGGCGTTACACCGGGGAGCTGTTTTTT
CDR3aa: CASSLRGRYTGELFF

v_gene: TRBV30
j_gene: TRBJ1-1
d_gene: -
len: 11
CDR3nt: TGTGCCTGGAGTCGGGGGACTGAAGCTTTCTTT
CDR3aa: CAWSRGTEAFF

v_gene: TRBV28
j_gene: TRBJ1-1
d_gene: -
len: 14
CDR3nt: TGTGCCAGCAGGGAACCGACAGGAAGCACTGAAGCTTTCTTT
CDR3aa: CASREPTGSTEAFF

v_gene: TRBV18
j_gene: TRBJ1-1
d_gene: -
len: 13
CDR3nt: TGTGCCAGCTCAGCGAGCGATTCGACTGAAGCTTTCTTT
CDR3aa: CASSASDSTEAFF

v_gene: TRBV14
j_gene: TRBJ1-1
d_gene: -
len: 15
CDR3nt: TGTGCCAGCAGCCAAGATTCGAACAGAAACACTGAAGCTTTCTTT
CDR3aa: CASSQDSNRNTEAFF

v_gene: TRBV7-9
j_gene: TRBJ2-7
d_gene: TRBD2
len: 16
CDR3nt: TGTGCCAGCAGCTTCTGGCTGAGCGGGGGGTCCTACGAGCAGTACTTC
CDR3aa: CASSFWLSGGSYEQYF

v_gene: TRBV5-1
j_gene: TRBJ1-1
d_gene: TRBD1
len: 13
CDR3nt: TGCGCCAGCAGATACGCAGGGGGTACTGAAGCTTTCTTT
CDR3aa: CASRYAGGTEAFF

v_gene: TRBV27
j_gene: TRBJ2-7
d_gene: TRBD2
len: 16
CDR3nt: TGTGCCAGCAGTTTAAGGCCGCTTAGCGGGACCTACGAGCAGTACTTC
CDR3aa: CASSLRPLSGTYEQYF

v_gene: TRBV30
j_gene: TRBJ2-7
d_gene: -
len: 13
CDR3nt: TGTGCCTGGAGTGTCCCAGGGGCCGACGAGCAGTACTTC
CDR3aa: CAWSVPGADEQYF

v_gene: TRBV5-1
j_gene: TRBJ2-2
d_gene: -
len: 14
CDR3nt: TGCGCCAGCAGCCAGCGACAGGTCACCGGGGAGCTGTTTTTT
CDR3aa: CASSQRQVTGELFF

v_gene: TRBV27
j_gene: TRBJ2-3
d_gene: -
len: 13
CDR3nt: TGTGCCAGCAGTTTATCACCCCGGGATACGCAGTATTTT
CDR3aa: CASSLSPRDTQYF

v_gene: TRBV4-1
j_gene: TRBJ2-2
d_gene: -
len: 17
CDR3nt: TGCGCCAGCAGCCAAGAAGGGAACTTCGGGGACACCGGGGAGCTGTTTTTT
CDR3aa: CASSQEGNFGDTGELFF

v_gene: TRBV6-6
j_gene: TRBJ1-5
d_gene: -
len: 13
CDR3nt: TGTGCCAGCATGAAGGGGATTTATCAGCCCCAGCATTTT
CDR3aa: CASMKGIYQPQHF

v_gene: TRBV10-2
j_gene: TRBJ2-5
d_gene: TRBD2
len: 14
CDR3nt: TGCGCCAGCAGTGAGGCTAGCGGGTTGGAGACCCAGTACTTC
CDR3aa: CASSEASGLETQYF

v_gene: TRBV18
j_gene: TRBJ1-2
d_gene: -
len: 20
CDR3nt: TGTGCCAGCTCACCATTACATACAACGTATCCGCAGGCTTCTAACTATGGCTACACCTTC
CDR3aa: CASSPLHTTYPQASNYGYTF

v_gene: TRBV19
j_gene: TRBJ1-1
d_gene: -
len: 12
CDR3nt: TGTGCCAGTAGTAGCCGGGGGTTAAGAGCTTTCTTT
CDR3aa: CASSSRGLRAFF

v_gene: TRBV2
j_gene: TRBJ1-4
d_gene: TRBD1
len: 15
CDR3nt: TGTGCCAGCAGTGATGACAGGGGCATCGGTGAAAAACTGTTTTTT
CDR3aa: CASSDDRGIGEKLFF

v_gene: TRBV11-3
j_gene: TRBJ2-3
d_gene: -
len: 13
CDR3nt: TGTGCCAGCAGTCCCAGGGACACAGATACGCAGTATTTT
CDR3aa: CASSPRDTDTQYF